A single sample gave rise to the 2 T cell receptor beta chains below, sequenced in a study of T cell responses to AZD1222 COVID-19 vaccine (dated by TCRdb to the early 2020s). Library construction relied on the immunoSEQ multiplex PCR assay. The table comes from immuneACCESS by way of TCRdb, which keeps in-frame sequences with V and J called. Part of the clones is missing from these tables; in studies checked, under half for an unresolved V gene and the rest for unknown reasons. This sample lists over 95,000 clones; roughly 92% were detected once. The top ten constitute roughly 4.5% of the sample. This sample's time point label indicates: baseline before first vaccination. The sequences come from peripheral blood, collected on day 0 of AZD1222 vaccination. These receptors were obtained from an adult in good health.

The chain has TRBV19 and TRBJ1-5, with 7 bases that match TRBD1. V shed 5 bases, J shed 0 bases, and the junction held 7 bases outside the gene matches. The V gene's germline CDR1 is LNHDA and CDR2 SQIVND (reference sequence). This CDR3 has 16 residues. This CDR3 reads CASSVRQGDSNQPQHF. The CDR3 DNA follows: TGTGCCAGTAGTGTCAGACAGGGCGATAGCAATCAGCCCCAGCATTTT.

In DNA form, the CDR3 reads TGCAGTGCTAGTTGGGCAGGGCGCAATCAGCCCCAGCATTTT. This encodes CSASWAGRNQPQHF. V usage is TRBV20-1 and J usage is TRBJ1-5; weak D call: TRBD1 (5 bases). The germline V gene has CDR1 DFQATT and CDR2 SNEGSKA (reference sequence). Trimming took off 3 bases at V and 2 bases at J, with 11 bases between the two ends. The CDR3 sequence is 14 residues long.